One and the same sample provided the 11 T cell receptor beta chains below, sequenced in a study of long-term antiretroviral therapy in people with HIV. Assay version v3.0 of immunoSEQ was used, and it was run at survey level. Here immunoSEQ multiplex PCR was the method, and the copy in TCRdb shows in-frame clones only, minus some. Of fewer than 40,000 clones in the sample, 80% are singletons; the top ten hold around 5.8%. The input for sequencing was unsorted PBMCs, taken 3.4 years after starting antiretroviral therapy. The receptors shown here come from a young man with HIV.

The chain joins TRBV10-3 to TRBJ2-7; D is possibly TRBD1 (5 bases). V gave up 3 bases and J gave up 9 bases, with 21 bases separating them. The CDR3 spans 15 residues. CDR1 and CDR2 (germline): ENHRY, SYGVKD. CDR3 nucleotide sequence: TGTGCCATCAGTGAATCCCTCCAGGGTGTACGTGCGCAGTACTTC. Translated: CAISESLQGVRAQYF.

The chain links TRBV7-9 to TRBJ2-1, with D possibly TRBD2 on 6 matching bases. V lost 5 bases to trimming and J lost 0 bases, with 17 bases between them. The CDR3 is made up of 17 amino acids. Per germline, CDR1 SEHNR and CDR2 FQNEAQ (reference sequence). The CDR3 nucleotides are TGTGCCAGCAGCCCACTCTCTGGGACTCGCTCCTACAATGAGCAGTTCTTC. Translated, it gives CASSPLSGTRSYNEQFF.

The chain joins TRBV28 to TRBJ1-2; possibly TRBD1 for D (5 bases). Germline V gene sequence: CDR1 MDHEN, CDR2 SYDVKM. This CDR3 has 14 amino acids. Trimming removed 3 bases at V and 5 bases at J, with 13 bases between. CDR3: CASSFIREAYGYTF. As DNA, the CDR3 is TGTGCCAGCAGTTTTATCAGGGAGGCGTATGGCTACACCTTC.

This clone was seen only a few times. V and J are TRBV7-9 and TRBJ2-1; possibly TRBD2 for D (6 bases). V dropped 1 base and J dropped 2 bases, with 12 bases sitting between them. The CDR3 runs 16 residues. The germline CDR1 and CDR2 sequences are SEHNR and FQNEAQ (reference sequence). The CDR3 region is CASSLGAEGPYNEQFF. For the CDR3, the DNA is TGTGCCAGCAGCTTAGGAGCGGAGGGCCCCTACAATGAGCAGTTCTTC.

The chain links TRBV11-2 to TRBJ2-7; 10 bases fit TRBD2. The V gene's germline CDR1 is SGHAT and CDR2 FQNNGV. This CDR3 spans 17 amino acids. The J segment lost 3 bases and the V segment lost 1 base, leaving 9 bases of the junction unmatched. The CDR3 loop reads CASSLGRTSGYHYEQYF. CDR3 DNA: TGTGCCAGCAGCTTAGGCCGGACTAGCGGATACCACTACGAGCAGTACTTC. The variable domain in full, completed from reference TRBV11-2 and TRBJ2-7, reads EAGVAQSPRYKIIEKRQSVAFWCNPISGHATLYWYQQILGQGPKLLIQFQNNGVVDDSQLPKDRFSAERLKGVDSTLKIQPAKLEDSAVYLCASSLGRTSGYHYEQYFGPGTRLTVT.

The J gene is TRBJ1-1, the V gene TRBV23-1; weak D call: TRBD1 (6 bases). TRBV23-1 is an open reading frame, and its role is uncertain. The CDR3 length is 15 residues. The ends were cut back, 5 bases at V and 1 base at J, with 14 bases in the middle. The CDR3 is CASSWGAIPNTEAFF. In nucleotides, the CDR3 is TGCGCCAGCAGTTGGGGGGCGATTCCGAACACTGAAGCTTTCTTT.

The chain uses TRBV6-5 and TRBJ2-7; no definite D call. CDR1 and CDR2 from the germline V gene are MNHEY and SVGAGI. The V end lost 0 bases, the J end lost 2 bases, and 11 bases lay between the germline ends. CDR3 size: 15 residues. CDR3 amino acids: CASSYSSAAPYEQYF. The CDR3 coding sequence is TGTGCCAGCAGTTACTCCTCTGCCGCCCCCTACGAGCAGTACTTC.

This clone was observed a handful of times. The chain carries TRBV18 and TRBJ2-7; D unclear. Trimming removed 2 bases at V and 0 bases at J, with 5 bases between. CDR1 KGHSH and CDR2 LQKENI come from the germline V gene. The CDR3 runs 13 residues. CDR3 bases: TGTGCCAGCTCACCATTACCCTCCTACGAGCAGTACTTC. It specifies CASSPLPSYEQYF. The complete variable domain, with remaining parts taken from reference TRBV18 and TRBJ2-7, reads NAGVMQNPRHLVRRRGQEARLRCSPMKGHSHVYWYRQLPEEGLKFMVYLQKENIIDESGMPKERFSAEFPKEGPSILRIQQVVRGDSAAYFCASSPLPSYEQYFGPGTRLTVT.

This clone has only a few counts. The chain couples TRBV11-2 to TRBJ2-7; 8 bases agree with TRBD1. The germline V gene encodes CDR1 SGHAT and CDR2 FQNNGV. The CDR3 loop spans 16 amino acids. Trimming took 0 bases from V and 3 from J; bases not matched to a gene: 7. The CDR3: CASSLDGRTGIYEQYF. CDR3 sequence (DNA): TGTGCCAGCAGCTTAGATGGGAGGACAGGGATCTACGAGCAGTACTTC. Looking up the rest from reference TRBV11-2 and TRBJ2-7 gives the full variable domain: EAGVAQSPRYKIIEKRQSVAFWCNPISGHATLYWYQQILGQGPKLLIQFQNNGVVDDSQLPKDRFSAERLKGVDSTLKIQPAKLEDSAVYLCASSLDGRTGIYEQYFGPGTRLTVT.

The chain couples TRBV4-3 to TRBJ2-1; D gene unclear. Per the germline V gene, CDR1 is LGHNA and CDR2 is YSLEER. The germline V and J ends were trimmed by 4 bases and 11 bases, with 15 bases remaining between them. This CDR3 spans 13 amino acids. CDR3 sequence: CASSPRTGRQQFF. CDR3 DNA: TGCGCCAGCAGCCCACGGACCGGCCGACAGCAGTTCTTC.

As DNA, the CDR3 is TGTGCCAGCATCAAGAGGGACGCCTCCTTCTACGAGCAGTACTTC. As protein: CASIKRDASFYEQYF. This sequence joins TRBV21-1 and TRBJ2-7. TRBV21-1 is deemed a pseudogene. The CDR3 is 15 amino acids.